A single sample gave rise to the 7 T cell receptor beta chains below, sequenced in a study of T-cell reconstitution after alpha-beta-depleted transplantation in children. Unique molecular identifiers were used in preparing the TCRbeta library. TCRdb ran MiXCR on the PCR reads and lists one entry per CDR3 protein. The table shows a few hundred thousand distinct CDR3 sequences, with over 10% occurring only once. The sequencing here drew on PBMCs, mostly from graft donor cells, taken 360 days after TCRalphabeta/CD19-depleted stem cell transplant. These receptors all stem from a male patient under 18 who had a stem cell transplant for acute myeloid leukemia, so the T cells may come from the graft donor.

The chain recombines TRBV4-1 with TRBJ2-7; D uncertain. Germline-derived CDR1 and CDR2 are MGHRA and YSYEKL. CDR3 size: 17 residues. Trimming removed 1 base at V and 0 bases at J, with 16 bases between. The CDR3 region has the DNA TGCGCCAGCAGCCAAGTGGGATTAGGTCTGAGCTCCTACGAGCAGTACGTC. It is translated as CASSQVGLGLSSYEQYV.

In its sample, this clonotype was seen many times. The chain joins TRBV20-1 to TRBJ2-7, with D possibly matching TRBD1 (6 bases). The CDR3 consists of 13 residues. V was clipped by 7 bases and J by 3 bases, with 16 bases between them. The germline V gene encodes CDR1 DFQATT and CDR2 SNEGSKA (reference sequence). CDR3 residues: CSVPPTGIYEQYF. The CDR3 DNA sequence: TGCAGTGTCCCCCCTACAGGGATCTACGAGCAGTACTTC.

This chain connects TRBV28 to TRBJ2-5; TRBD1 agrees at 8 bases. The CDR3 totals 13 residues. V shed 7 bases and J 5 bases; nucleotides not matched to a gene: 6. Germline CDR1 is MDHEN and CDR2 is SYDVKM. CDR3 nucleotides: TGTGCCAGCACCCCAGGGGGCGCCGAGACCCAGTACTTC. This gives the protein CASTPGGAETQYF.

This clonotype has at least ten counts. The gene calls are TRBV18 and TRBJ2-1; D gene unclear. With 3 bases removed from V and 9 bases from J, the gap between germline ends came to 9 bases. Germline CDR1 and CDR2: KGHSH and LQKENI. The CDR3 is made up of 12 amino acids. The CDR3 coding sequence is TGTGCCAGCTCACCTCTTGTGAGTGAGCAGTTCTTC. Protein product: CASSPLVSEQFF.

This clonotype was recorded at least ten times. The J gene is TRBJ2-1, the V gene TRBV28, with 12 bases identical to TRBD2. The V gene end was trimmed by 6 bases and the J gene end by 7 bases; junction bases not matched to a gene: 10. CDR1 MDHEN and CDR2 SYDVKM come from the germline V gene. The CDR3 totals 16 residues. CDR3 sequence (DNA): TGTGCCAGCAGCCCACGACTAGCGGGAGTAGGAAATGAGCAGTTCTTC. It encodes CASSPRLAGVGNEQFF.

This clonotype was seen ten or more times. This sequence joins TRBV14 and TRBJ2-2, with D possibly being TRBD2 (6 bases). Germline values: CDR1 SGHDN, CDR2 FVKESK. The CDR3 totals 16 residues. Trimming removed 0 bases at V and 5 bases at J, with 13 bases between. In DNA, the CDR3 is TGTGCCAGCAGCCAAGATTACGGGAGAGAAACCGGGGAGCTGTTTTTT. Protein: CASSQDYGRETGELFF.

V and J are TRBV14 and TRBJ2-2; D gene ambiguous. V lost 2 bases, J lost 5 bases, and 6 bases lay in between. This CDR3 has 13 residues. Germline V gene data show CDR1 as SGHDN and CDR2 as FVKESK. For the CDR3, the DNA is TGTGCCAGCAGCCAAAGCCTAACCGGGGAGCTGTTTTTT. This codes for CASSQSLTGELFF.